This T cell receptor (beta chain) emerged from a study of blood T cell repertoires in COVID-19. Study details: COVID-19 samples from acute and convalescent phases originated in the United States, Italy and Spain.

This table comes from immunoSEQ multiplex PCR, and its TCRdb copy is limited to in-frame clones, with some not included. The table has about 140,000 clones, about 87% seen once. Germline loops: CDR1 MNHEY, CDR2 SMNVEV (reference sequence). This CDR3 is built from 16 residues. With 10 bases removed from V and 2 bases from J, the gap between germline ends came to 21 bases. Seattle patients were enrolled while actively infected and followed longitudinally. This clone was observed a handful of times. The chain recombines TRBV27 with TRBJ1-5; a weak D match, TRBD1 (5 bases). This TCR derives from a human donor with COVID-19, enrolled during active disease. The donor label of this sample is uncertain. The sample taken for sequencing was peripheral blood. The CDR3 is CATGIGGTWGNQPQHF. The CDR3 DNA sequence: TGTGCCACCGGCATTGGGGGGACGTGGGGCAATCAGCCCCAGCATTTT.